The clone carrying this T cell receptor (beta chain) was picked up a small number of times. In the original analysis: Amplification with reference gene primers provided the estimates of nucleated cell counts. Data came from immunoSEQ multiplex PCR; TCRdb stores just in-frame clones and leaves some out. D and trimming come from the DNA, and the V and J calls and clone size come from that table. The table records nearly 300,000 clones, about 91% of them present only once. This entry comes from a study of blood T cell repertoires in COVID-19. Study-level information: Whether acute or convalescent, the COVID-19 samples came from the United States, Italy and Spain. The cDNA or gDNA used as material had been derived from T cells, B-cell-depleted T cells, or PBMCs.

The CDR3 is 14 amino acids. V lost 10 bases, J lost 7 bases, and 15 bases stayed unmatched. CDR1 is ENHRY and CDR2 is SYGVKD in the germline V gene. Sequenced input: peripheral blood. The receptor comes from a woman between 25 and 40 years old who had recovered from COVID-19. The genes are TRBV10-3 and TRBJ2-7; TRBD1 agrees at 8 bases. The CDR3 loop is CATRRGPSTGEQYF. The CDR3 DNA sequence: TGTGCCACCCGCAGGGGGCCTTCGACGGGTGAGCAGTACTTC.